This T cell receptor (beta chain) was sequenced in a study of T-cell memory formation after mild COVID-19. Study in general: TCR clusters were largely donor specific. The study, taken as a whole, reports: Clones contracting over day 15 to 85 were CD4/CD8 balanced, with later expanders leaning CD4+. For second-wave clones that peaked at day 37, SARS-CoV-2 specificity went unverified.

This clonotype was found a few times. The antigen is unknown. The 5'RACE method, run with constant-segment primers, produced TCR alpha and TCR beta cDNA libraries (carrying sample barcodes and UMIs). TCRdb fed the 5' RACE reads into MiXCR, producing one record per CDR3 protein. The profile shows 470,000 or so distinct CDR3 sequences, around 25% of them singletons. Germline V gene data show CDR1 as SGHTA and CDR2 as FQGNSA. The CDR3 is made up of 15 amino acids. V gave up 5 bases and J gave up 2 bases; unmatched junction bases: 7. This chain connects TRBV7-2 to TRBJ2-3; 7 nucleotides agree with TRBD1. What was sequenced was PBMCs or a T cell subset sorted from them (not recorded which). The receptor was isolated from an adult woman who had mild COVID-19 (a few samples of this study predate the infection). Cell type and time point are not known. The CDR3 reads CASSPQQGPTDTQYF. The DNA of the CDR3 is TGTGCCAGCAGCCCCCAACAGGGGCCCACAGATACGCAGTATTTT.